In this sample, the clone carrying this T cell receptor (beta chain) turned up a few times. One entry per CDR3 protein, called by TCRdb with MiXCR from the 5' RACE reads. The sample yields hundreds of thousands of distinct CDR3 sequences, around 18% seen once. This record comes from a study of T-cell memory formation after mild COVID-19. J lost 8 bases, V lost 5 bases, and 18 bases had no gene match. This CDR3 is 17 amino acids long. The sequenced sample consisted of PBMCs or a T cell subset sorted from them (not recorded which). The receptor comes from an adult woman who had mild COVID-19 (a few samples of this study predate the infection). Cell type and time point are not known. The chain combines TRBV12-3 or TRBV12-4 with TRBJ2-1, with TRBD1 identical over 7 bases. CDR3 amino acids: CASSPSKGQLNEDEQFF. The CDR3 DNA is TGTGCCAGCAGTCCCTCCAAGGGACAGCTTAATGAAGATGAGCAGTTCTTC.